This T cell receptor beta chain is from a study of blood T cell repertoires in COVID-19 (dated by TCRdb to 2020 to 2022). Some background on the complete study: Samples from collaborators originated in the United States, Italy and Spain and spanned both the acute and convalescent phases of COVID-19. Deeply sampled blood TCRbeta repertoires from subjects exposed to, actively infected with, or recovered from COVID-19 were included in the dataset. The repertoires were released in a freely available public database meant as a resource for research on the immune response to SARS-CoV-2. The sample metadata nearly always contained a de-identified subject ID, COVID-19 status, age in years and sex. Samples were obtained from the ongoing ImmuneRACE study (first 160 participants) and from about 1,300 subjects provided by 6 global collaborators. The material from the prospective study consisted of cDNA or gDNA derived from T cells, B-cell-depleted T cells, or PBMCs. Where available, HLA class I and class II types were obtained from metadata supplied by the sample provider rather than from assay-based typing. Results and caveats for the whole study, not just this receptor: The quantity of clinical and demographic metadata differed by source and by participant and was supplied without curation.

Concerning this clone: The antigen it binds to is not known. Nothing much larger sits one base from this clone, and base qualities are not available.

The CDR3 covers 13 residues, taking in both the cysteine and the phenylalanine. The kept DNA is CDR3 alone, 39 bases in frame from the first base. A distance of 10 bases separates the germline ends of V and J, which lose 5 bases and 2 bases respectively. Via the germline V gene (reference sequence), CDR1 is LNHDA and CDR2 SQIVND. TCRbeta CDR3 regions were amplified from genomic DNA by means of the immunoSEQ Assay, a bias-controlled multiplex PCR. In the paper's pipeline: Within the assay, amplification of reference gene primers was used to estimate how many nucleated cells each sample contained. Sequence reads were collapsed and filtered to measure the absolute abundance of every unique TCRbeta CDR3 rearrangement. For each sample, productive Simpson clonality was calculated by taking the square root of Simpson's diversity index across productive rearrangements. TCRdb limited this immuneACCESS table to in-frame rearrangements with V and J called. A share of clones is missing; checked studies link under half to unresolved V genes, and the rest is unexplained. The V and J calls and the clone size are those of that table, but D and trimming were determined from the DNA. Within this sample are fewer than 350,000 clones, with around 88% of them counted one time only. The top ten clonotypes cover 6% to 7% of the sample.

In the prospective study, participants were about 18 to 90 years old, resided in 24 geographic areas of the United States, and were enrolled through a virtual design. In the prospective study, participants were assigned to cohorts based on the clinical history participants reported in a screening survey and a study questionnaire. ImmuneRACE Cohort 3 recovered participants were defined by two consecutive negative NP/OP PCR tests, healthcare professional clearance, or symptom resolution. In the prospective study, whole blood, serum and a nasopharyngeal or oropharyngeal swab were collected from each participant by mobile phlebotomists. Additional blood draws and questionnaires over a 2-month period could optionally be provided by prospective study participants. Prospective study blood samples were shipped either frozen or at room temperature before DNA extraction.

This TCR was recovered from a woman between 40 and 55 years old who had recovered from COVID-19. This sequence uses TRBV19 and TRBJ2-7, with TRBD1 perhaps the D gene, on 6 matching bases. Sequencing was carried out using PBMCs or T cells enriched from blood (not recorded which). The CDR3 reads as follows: CASSSDSPYEQYF. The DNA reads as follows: TGTGCCAGTAGTTCGGACAGCCCCTACGAGCAGTACTTC.